Presented here are 3 T cell receptor beta chains from one specimen sequenced in a study of blood T cell repertoires in COVID-19. Measured with immunoSEQ multiplex PCR; TCRdb has only the in-frame clones, and not every one. The sample yields about 250,000 clones, approximately 84% seen once. Material: peripheral blood. The receptors here all came from a man aged 45 to 65 with active or convalescent COVID-19.

The rearrangement joins TRBV9 to TRBJ1-4; D is possibly TRBD1 (5 bases). V was clipped by 2 bases and J by 4 bases, with 9 bases between them. The CDR3 loop spans 14 amino acids. Germline assignment: CDR1 SGDLS and CDR2 YYNGEE. CDR3 bases: TGTGCCAGCAGCGTCAGGGAGGGTAATGAAAAACTGTTTTTT. Its protein product is CASSVREGNEKLFF.

The chain uses TRBV28 and TRBJ1-1; TRBD1 agrees at 7 bases. The CDR3 loop spans 15 amino acids. Germline loops: CDR1 MDHEN, CDR2 SYDVKM. With V trimmed by 3 bases and J by 2 bases, 6 bases remained unmatched. The CDR3 region is CASSLNRGTNTEAFF. The CDR3 DNA reads TGTGCCAGCAGTTTGAACAGGGGTACTAACACTGAAGCTTTCTTT.

The chain recombines TRBV14 with TRBJ2-2; 9 bases are a match to TRBD2. Per the germline V gene, CDR1 is SGHDN and CDR2 is FVKESK. The CDR3 sequence is 18 residues long. V lost 1 base, J lost 0 bases, and 6 bases stayed unmatched. The CDR3 region has the DNA TGTGCCAGCAGCCAAGCGGGACTAGCCCAAGCGAACACCGGGGAGCTGTTTTTT. Translated: CASSQAGLAQANTGELFF.